One sample yielded the 6 T cell receptor beta chains listed below, sequenced in a study of blood T cell repertoires in COVID-19. Measured with immunoSEQ multiplex PCR; TCRdb has only the in-frame clones, and not every one. This table has approximately 300,000 clones, roughly 89% appearing once. Sequencing was carried out using PBMCs or T cells enriched from blood (not recorded which). These receptors came from a man in his 60s who had recovered from COVID-19.

This clone turned up a few times. This chain links TRBV7-3 with TRBJ2-2, with a weak D call TRBD1 (6 bases). The V end was cut by 5 bases, the J end by 4 bases, with 11 bases between. The CDR3 is made up of 14 amino acids. CDR1 and CDR2 (germline): SGHTA, FQGTGA. Here the CDR3 DNA reads TGTGCCAGCAGCGTACAGGGAGCCACCGGGGAGCTGTTTTTT. Amino acid sequence: CASSVQGATGELFF.

V usage is TRBV11-3 and J usage is TRBJ2-1, with 9 bases lining up with TRBD2. The CDR3 has 15 residues. Germline V gene sequence: CDR1 SGHNT, CDR2 YENEEA. V lost 5 bases to trimming and J lost 3 bases; unmatched junction nucleotides: 5. The CDR3 region has the DNA TGTGCCAGCAGCCTTCAGCGGGGGGTCTACAATGAGCAGTTCTTC. Amino acid sequence: CASSLQRGVYNEQFF.

This sequence joins TRBV25-1 and TRBJ1-4; 8 bases are a match to TRBD1. The CDR3 consists of 15 residues. V was pared by 3 bases and J by 1 base, with 1 base of the junction left unmatched. Germline V gene lookup returns CDR1 MGHDK and CDR2 SYGVNS. The CDR3 is CASSDDRGTNEKLFF. The CDR3 nucleotides read TGTGCCAGCAGTGACGACAGGGGAACTAATGAAAAACTGTTTTTT.

The chain uses TRBV4-1 and TRBJ1-2; 9 bases are a match to TRBD1. The trim removed 2 bases at V and 3 bases at J, leaving 7 bases unmatched. In germline, CDR1 is MGHRA, CDR2 YSYEKL. The CDR3 covers 16 residues. This chain's CDR3 is CASSQSRGQGDYGYTF. CDR3 sequence (DNA): TGCGCCAGCAGCCAAAGCCGGGGACAGGGAGACTATGGCTACACCTTC.

The rearrangement links TRBV28 to TRBJ2-1; tentatively, D is TRBD2 (6 bases). The germline V gene has CDR1 MDHEN and CDR2 SYDVKM. V lost 1 base and J lost 7, with 14 bases in between. The CDR3 has 15 amino acids. CDR3 loop: CASSLSGSRGNEQFF. CDR3 DNA: TGTGCCAGCAGTTTATCGGGGTCTCGGGGGAATGAGCAGTTCTTC.

A note on this clone: Other DNA sequences in the sample encode the same CDR3. The chain has TRBV5-1 and TRBJ2-7, with 10 bases lining up with TRBD1. The V gene's germline CDR1 is SGHRS and CDR2 YFSETQ. The CDR3 totals 14 residues. V shed 4 bases, J shed 2 bases, and the junction held 3 bases outside the gene matches. The CDR3 loop is CASSHGQGAYEQYF. CDR3 DNA sequence: TGCGCCAGCAGCCACGGACAGGGGGCCTACGAGCAGTACTTC.